These T cell receptor beta chains were read from a single sample in a study of T cells in Graves' hyperthyroidism and ophthalmopathy. TCRdb used MiXCR to reprocess the multiplex PCR reads, holding one entry per CDR3 protein. The sample lists some 690,000 distinct CDR3 sequences, roughly 17% seen once, with around 15% in the top ten. What was sequenced was blood. Receptors originate from a man aged 50 or older with Graves' hyperthyroidism. The conserved cysteine and the conserved F or W are not part of the CDR3 here. Some rows mark clone size as missing; the rest say once, few, many or name a class of expanded clone.

V,size,J,CDR3
TRBV25-1,few,TRBJ1-6,ATGDRNNSPLH
TRBV5-1,few,TRBJ1-2,ASSFEGGYGYT
TRBV29-1,many,TRBJ2-5,SLRMTGLQETQY
TRBV6-2/TRBV6-3,few,TRBJ2-1,ASSSRQGHSYNEQF
TRBV5-1,many,TRBJ1-1,ASSRDRETEAF
TRBV12-3/TRBV12-4,.,TRBJ1-5,ASSSSRNWQPQH
TRBV7-9,.,TRBJ2-5,ASRGAGAGSETQY
TRBV12-3/TRBV12-4,many,TRBJ2-6,ASNSWTSGANVLT
TRBV28,many,TRBJ1-4,ASSFWGAVEKLF
TRBV7-8,many,TRBJ2-1,ASSLLGNSYNEQF
TRBV19,many,TRBJ1-1,ASRAQGLGTEAF
TRBV10-3,.,TRBJ2-5,AIGLPASGETQY
TRBV29-1,.,TRBJ2-7,SVLWLTGEQY
TRBV30,few,TRBJ1-5,AWSHGTSGNQPQH
TRBV7-9,many,TRBJ1-2,ASSKVAHPNYGYT
TRBV18,few,TRBJ2-2,ASSPSGLLTGELF
TRBV3-1,.,TRBJ2-1,ASSQDPIEGGWYNEQF
TRBV6-2/TRBV6-3,.,TRBJ1-5,ASRSGGPSNQPQH
TRBV12-3/TRBV12-4,.,TRBJ2-5,ASSLYGGRETQY
TRBV11-2,.,TRBJ1-1,ASSIGWGNTEAF
TRBV4-1,once,TRBJ2-7,ASSQVGRGLLEQY
TRBV11-2,many,TRBJ1-1,ASSLDRWQGMNTEAF
TRBV27,many,TRBJ2-7,ASRVQGADYEQY
TRBV29-1,many,TRBJ1-2,SAMTGGAYGYT
TRBV7-6,many,TRBJ2-1,ASSLVTGAGDEQF
TRBV5-1,.,TRBJ2-6,ASSLLPSSGANVLT
TRBV2,.,TRBJ1-2,ASSEGPGTSRGYT
TRBV30,many,TRBJ1-3,AWSAGSGNTIY
TRBV27,many,TRBJ1-2,ASSSLQSNYGYT
TRBV11-2,many,TRBJ2-7,ASSLVGWGLAEAYLPRSSYEQY
TRBV9,.,TRBJ2-7,ASSFSGQGFYEQY
TRBV3-1,many,TRBJ1-2,ASSRTGQPYGYT
TRBV19,.,TRBJ1-1,ASSITRGNTEAF
TRBV10-1,many,TRBJ2-7,ASSEVAGTSYEQY
TRBV24-1,few,TRBJ2-2,ATSDFTGGQDTGELF